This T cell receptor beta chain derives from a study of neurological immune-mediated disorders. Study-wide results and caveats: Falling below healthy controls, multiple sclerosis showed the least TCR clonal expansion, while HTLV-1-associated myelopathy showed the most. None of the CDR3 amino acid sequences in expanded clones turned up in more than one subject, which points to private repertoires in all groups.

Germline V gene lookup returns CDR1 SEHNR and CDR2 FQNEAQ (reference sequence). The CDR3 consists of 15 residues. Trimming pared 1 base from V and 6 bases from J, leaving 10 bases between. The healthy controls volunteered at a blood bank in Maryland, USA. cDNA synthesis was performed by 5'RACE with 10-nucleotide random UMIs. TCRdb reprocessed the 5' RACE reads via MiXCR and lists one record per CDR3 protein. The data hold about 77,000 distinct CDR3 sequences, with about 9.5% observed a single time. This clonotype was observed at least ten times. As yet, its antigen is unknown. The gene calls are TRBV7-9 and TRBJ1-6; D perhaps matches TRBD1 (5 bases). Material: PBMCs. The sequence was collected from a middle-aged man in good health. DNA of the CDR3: TGTGCCAGCAGCTTAGTTGGGGGTAGTAATTCACCCCTCCACTTT. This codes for CASSLVGGSNSPLHF.